The 16 T cell receptor beta chains reported below all come from one sample, sequenced in a study of OX40 agonist ivuxolimab in advanced cancers. This table comes from immunoSEQ multiplex PCR, and its TCRdb copy is limited to in-frame clones, with some not included. The profile shows 65,000 to 85,000 clones, around four fifths of them singletons. The material was CD4+ or CD8+ T cells sorted from blood, obtained in a trial of the OX40 agonist ivuxolimab. These receptors came from an adult with an advanced solid tumor such as melanoma, head and neck, liver or kidney cancer.

The chain employs TRBV6-1 and TRBJ2-3; D is uncertain. Trimming removed 5 bases at V and 3 bases at J, with 15 bases between. The CDR3 has 15 amino acids. CDR1 and CDR2 (germline): MNHNS, SASEGT. CDR3 bases: TGTGCCAGCAGTATACGACCAACGGGTACAGATACGCAGTATTTT. It yields the protein CASSIRPTGTDTQYF.

This clone was observed a few times. The chain has TRBV28 and TRBJ2-1; D ambiguous. Per the germline V gene, CDR1 is MDHEN and CDR2 is SYDVKM. This CDR3 has 16 residues. V lost 5 bases, J lost 0 bases, and 14 bases lay in between. The CDR3 here is CASSETHLFSYNEQFF. The CDR3, as DNA: TGTGCCAGCAGTGAGACCCACCTGTTCTCCTACAATGAGCAGTTCTTC.

V gene TRBV7-2 combines with J gene TRBJ2-3, with TRBD1 matching over 11 bases. Germline V gene sequence: CDR1 SGHTA, CDR2 FQGNSA. CDR3 size: 14 residues. Losses at the gene ends were 5 bases for V and 6 bases for J; bases not matched to a gene: 4. The CDR3 coding sequence is TGTGCCAGCAGCCCTGGGACAGGGGGGGATACGCAGTATTTT. The encoded protein is CASSPGTGGDTQYF.

CDR3 sequence reads: CASRDRGWQFF. The CDR3 bases are TGTGCCAGCAGAGACAGGGGGTGGCAGTTCTTC. The chain combines TRBV2 with TRBJ2-1; 9 bases align to TRBD1. The CDR3 sequence is 11 residues long. The germline gives CDR1 SNHLY, CDR2 FYNNEI. V trimming: 6 bases; J trimming: 12 bases; junction bases outside the gene matches: 3. The full variable domain, its missing parts supplied by reference TRBV2 and TRBJ2-1, is EPEVTQTPSHQVTQMGQEVILRCVPISNHLYFYWYRQILGQKVEFLVSFYNNEISEKSEIFDDQFSVERPDGSNFTLKIRSTKLEDSAMYFCASRDRGWQFFGPGTRLTVL.

The sample holds a few counts of this clone. The V call is TRBV28, the J call TRBJ1-1; TRBD1 agrees at 9 bases. This CDR3 has 13 amino acids. CDR1 and CDR2 from the germline V gene are MDHEN and SYDVKM. V trimming: 11 bases; J trimming: 5 bases; junction bases outside the gene matches: 9. CDR3 residues: CAGRGQGRTEAFF. The CDR3 coding sequence is TGTGCCGGACGAGGACAGGGGAGGACTGAAGCTTTCTTT.

This rearrangement joins TRBV19 to TRBJ1-2; no firm D call. Trimming left V 3 bases short and J 0 bases short, with 8 bases between. The germline V gene has CDR1 LNHDA and CDR2 SQIVND (reference sequence). The CDR3 is made up of 14 amino acids. The CDR3 coding sequence is TGTGCCAGTAGTATCAGCGCCTCTAACTATGGCTACACCTTC. This encodes CASSISASNYGYTF.

The sample holds a few counts of this clone. The V and J genes are TRBV2 and TRBJ1-1; weak D call: TRBD1 (6 bases). This CDR3 is 11 amino acids long. V was pared by 5 bases and J by 11 bases, with 12 bases between. Germline loops: CDR1 SNHLY, CDR2 FYNNEI. CDR3 in amino acids: CASSSQGIAFF. The CDR3 DNA follows: TGTGCCAGCAGTAGTCAGGGGATCGCTTTCTTT.

The CDR3 DNA reads as TGTGCCAGCAGTGGCCGGGGTAGCCAGCCCCAGCATTTT. This gives the protein CASSGRGSQPQHF. This sequence joins TRBV2 and TRBJ1-5; D is unresolved. V dropped 4 bases and J dropped 7 bases, with 11 bases sitting between them. CDR1 is SNHLY, CDR2 FYNNEI, per germline. The CDR3 covers 13 residues.

The rearrangement uses TRBV28 and TRBJ1-2; TRBD1 aligns across 9 bases. CDR1 is MDHEN, CDR2 SYDVKM, per germline. With 6 bases clipped from V and 4 bases from J, the junction kept 6 bases outside the gene matches. The CDR3 is 14 residues long. CDR3 nucleotides: TGTGCCAGCAGCCCCGGGACAGGGTTCTATGGCTACACCTTC. Its translation: CASSPGTGFYGYTF.

J is TRBJ2-5 and V is TRBV19, with D possibly TRBD1 on 6 matching bases. V lost 1 base to trimming and J lost 2 bases, with 8 bases between them. There are 14 residues in the CDR3. Germline assignment: CDR1 LNHDA and CDR2 SQIVND (reference sequence). The CDR3 sequence is CASSIAQGQETQYF. The CDR3, as DNA: TGTGCCAGTAGTATAGCCCAGGGGCAAGAGACCCAGTACTTC.

The V call is TRBV30, the J call TRBJ1-5; D not certain. The CDR3 is 14 residues long. V was shortened by 0 bases and J by 3 bases, with 9 bases between the two germline ends. Germline V gene data show CDR1 as GTSNPN and CDR2 as SVGIG (reference sequence). CDR3 amino acids: CAWSVHGDNQPQHF. The DNA of the CDR3 is TGTGCCTGGAGTGTACACGGGGACAATCAGCCCCAGCATTTT.

This sequence joins TRBV5-1 and TRBJ2-5, with 7 bases matching TRBD1. The CDR3 sequence is 14 residues long. The germline gives CDR1 SGHRS, CDR2 YFSETQ. The V segment lost 3 bases and the J segment 5 bases; nucleotides outside the gene matches: 7. The DNA for the CDR3 is TGCGCCAGCAGCTCGAGACAGGGCCGGGAGACCCAGTACTTC. Translation: CASSSRQGRETQYF.

The J gene is TRBJ2-3, the V gene TRBV11-2; D is uncertain. Trimming took 0 bases from V and 9 from J, leaving 10 bases between them. The CDR3 has 13 residues. Looked up from germline, CDR1 is SGHAT and CDR2 is FQNNGV. Here the CDR3 reads CASSLDRSVTQYF. The CDR3 DNA reads as TGTGCCAGCAGCTTAGACCGATCCGTAACGCAGTATTTT.

This clone occurred a few times. DNA of the CDR3: TGCGCCAGCAGTGAAGGGGGCCAAGAGACCCAGTACTTC. This sequence encodes CASSEGGQETQYF. V usage is TRBV10-1 and J usage is TRBJ2-5; tentative D call: TRBD1 (6 bases). The ends were cut back, 3 bases at V and 1 base at J, with 6 bases in the middle. Germline-derived CDR1 and CDR2 are WNHNN and SYGVQD (reference sequence). The CDR3 consists of 13 residues.

V and J are TRBV7-9 and TRBJ2-5, with a possible D match to TRBD2 (5 bases). Trimming removed 1 base from V and 5 bases from J, with 17 bases in between. The CDR3 is 16 amino acids. Germline V gene data show CDR1 as SEHNR and CDR2 as FQNEAQ (reference sequence). The CDR3 bases are TGTGCCAGCAGCTTAGTGGGAGCGGAGGAAAGGGAGACCCAGTACTTC. Protein product: CASSLVGAEERETQYF.

The chain combines TRBV30 with TRBJ2-7; 7 bases match TRBD1. Germline V gives CDR1 GTSNPN, CDR2 SVGIG (reference sequence). There are 13 residues in the CDR3. The V gene end was trimmed by 8 bases and the J gene end by 4 bases; junction bases not matched to a gene: 11. The CDR3 loop reads CAGHRGLGYEQYF. CDR3 DNA: TGTGCCGGCCACAGGGGTCTAGGGTACGAGCAGTACTTC.